Below, 25 T cell receptor beta chains from the same sample are listed, as sequenced in a study of T cell responses to AZD1222 COVID-19 vaccine. Some clones are missing from TCRdb's copy, which holds only in-frame ones; the method was immunoSEQ multiplex PCR. The data show around 83,000 clones, just over 90% seen once. Source: peripheral blood, taken on day 0 of AZD1222 vaccination. The source is an adult in good health.

This clone was seen only a few times. CDR3 sequence: CASRTSASTDTQYF. The CDR3 DNA follows: TGTGCCAGCAGGACCTCGGCCAGCACAGATACGCAGTATTTT. The chain combines TRBV2 with TRBJ2-3; D gene uncertain. Germline values: CDR1 SNHLY, CDR2 FYNNEI. The CDR3 is 14 amino acids. Trimming pared 6 bases from V and 0 bases from J, leaving 10 bases between. The full variable domain, with the rest looked up from reference TRBV2 and TRBJ2-3, is EPEVTQTPSHQVTQMGQEVILRCVPISNHLYFYWYRQILGQKVEFLVSFYNNEISEKSEIFDDQFSVERPDGSNFTLKIRSTKLEDSAMYFCASRTSASTDTQYFGPGTRLTVL.

This chain connects TRBV5-6 to TRBJ2-7; D gene ambiguous. V dropped 0 bases and J dropped 0 bases, with 7 bases sitting between them. The CDR3 length is 14 residues. CDR1 SGHDT and CDR2 YYEEEE come from the germline V gene. The CDR3 loop reads CASSLGAASYEQYF. CDR3 nucleotides: TGTGCCAGCAGCTTGGGGGCAGCCTCCTACGAGCAGTACTTC.

CDR3 nucleotide sequence: TGTGCCAGCAGCGCCCGGGACAGGAACACTGAAGCTTTCTTT. This encodes CASSARDRNTEAFF. The chain employs TRBV9 and TRBJ1-1; the match to TRBD1 covers 7 bases. The CDR3 consists of 14 residues. J gave up 1 base and V 3 bases, and 3 bases lay outside the gene matches. Germline V gives CDR1 SGDLS, CDR2 YYNGEE. The whole variable domain, filled in from reference TRBV9 and TRBJ1-1, reads DSGVTQTPKHLITATGQRVTLRCSPRSGDLSVYWYQQSLDQGLQFLIQYYNGEERAKGNILERFSAQQFPDLHSELNLSSLELGDSALYFCASSARDRNTEAFFGQGTRLTVV.

The chain carries TRBV24-1 and TRBJ2-7; D perhaps matches TRBD2 (5 bases). Germline CDR1 and CDR2: KGHDR and SFDVKD. The CDR3 spans 14 residues. V was trimmed by 5 bases and J by 6 bases, leaving 16 bases between them. The CDR3 loop is CATSAEWEPGEQYF. The CDR3 nucleotides are TGTGCCACCAGTGCAGAGTGGGAGCCGGGCGAGCAGTACTTC.

This clone has only one observation. Different DNA sequences within this sample yield the same CDR3. The gene calls are TRBV7-2 and TRBJ2-1, with 10 bases fitting TRBD2. The CDR3 sequence is 14 residues long. Per germline, CDR1 SGHTA and CDR2 FQGNSA. J lost 8 bases, V lost 3 bases, and 4 bases had no gene match. Written as DNA, the CDR3 is TGTGCCAGCAGCTTGGGACTAGCGTTCGATGAGCAGTTCTTC. It yields the protein CASSLGLAFDEQFF.

The rearrangement links TRBV24-1 to TRBJ1-1; a weak D match, TRBD1 (5 bases). Germline CDR1 reads KGHDR; CDR2 reads SFDVKD. V was pared by 4 bases and J by 0 bases, with 11 bases between. The CDR3 sequence is 15 residues long. CDR3: CATSDQGGVNTEAFF. The CDR3 DNA is TGTGCCACCAGTGACCAGGGTGGGGTGAACACTGAAGCTTTCTTT.

The J gene is TRBJ1-2, the V gene TRBV9; 8 bases match TRBD1. J was trimmed by 4 bases and V by 3 bases; bases with no gene match: 11. Germline-derived CDR1 and CDR2 are SGDLS and YYNGEE. There are 16 residues in the CDR3. DNA of the CDR3: TGTGCCAGCAGCGCAACTGGACAGGGAAGTGTCTATGGCTACACCTTC. Protein product: CASSATGQGSVYGYTF. Full variable domain (rest looked up from reference TRBV9 and TRBJ1-2): DSGVTQTPKHLITATGQRVTLRCSPRSGDLSVYWYQQSLDQGLQFLIQYYNGEERAKGNILERFSAQQFPDLHSELNLSSLELGDSALYFCASSATGQGSVYGYTFGSGTRLTVV.

The chain employs TRBV18 and TRBJ1-4; D is undetermined. V lost 1 base and J lost 0, with 9 bases in between. The V gene's germline CDR1 is KGHSH and CDR2 LQKENI. The CDR3 extends over 16 amino acids. CDR3 sequence reads: CASSPLEASTNEKLFF. In nucleotides, the CDR3 is TGTGCCAGCTCACCACTAGAAGCCTCAACTAATGAAAAACTGTTTTTT.

The chain combines TRBV5-1 with TRBJ1-5; D may be TRBD1 (5 bases). CDR1 and CDR2 from the germline V gene are SGHRS and YFSETQ. The CDR3 is 14 amino acids. Trimming removed 0 bases at V and 6 bases at J, with 10 bases between. CDR3 protein: CASSLARDGQPQHF. CDR3 nucleotide sequence: TGCGCCAGCAGCTTGGCCAGGGACGGTCAGCCCCAGCATTTT.

The rearrangement links TRBV24-1 to TRBJ2-7; D possibly corresponds to TRBD2 (5 bases). Germline assignment: CDR1 KGHDR and CDR2 SFDVKD. V was shortened by 5 bases and J by 5 bases, with 12 bases between the two germline ends. The CDR3 is 13 residues long. The chain's CDR3 is CATSASGSDEQYF. For the CDR3, the DNA is TGTGCCACCAGTGCCAGCGGTAGTGACGAGCAGTACTTC.

The chain employs TRBV13 and TRBJ2-2, with 12 bases fitting TRBD1. The CDR3 covers 15 residues. With 6 bases clipped from V and 6 bases from J, the junction kept 5 bases outside the gene matches. Germline assignment: CDR1 PRHDT and CDR2 FYEKMQ (reference sequence). CDR3 region: CASSQRDRGPGELFF. CDR3 in DNA: TGTGCCAGCAGTCAAAGGGACAGGGGGCCCGGGGAGCTGTTTTTT.

The gene calls are TRBV28 and TRBJ2-1, with 10 bases aligning to TRBD2. Germline V gene data show CDR1 as MDHEN and CDR2 as SYDVKM. The CDR3 is 14 residues long. Germline trimming cut 6 bases from V and 9 bases from J; bases unmatched to any gene: 8. For the CDR3, the DNA is TGTGCCAGCAGACCAGCGGGAGGGCTAGGTGAGCAGTTCTTC. Residues: CASRPAGGLGEQFF.

The chain is built from TRBV4-1 and TRBJ2-3; D gene uncertain. The V and J ends lost 0 bases and 4 bases respectively, with 14 bases between them. The CDR3 has 16 residues. Germline V gives CDR1 MGHRA, CDR2 YSYEKL. CDR3 coding DNA: TGCGCCAGCAGCCAAGAAGGTCTACACCCTGCAGATACGCAGTATTTT. Its translation is CASSQEGLHPADTQYF.

The V gene is TRBV3-1 (or the pseudogene TRBV3-2), the J gene TRBJ1-6; D unclear. CDR3 length: 13 residues. The germline CDR1 and CDR2 sequences are LGHDT and YNNKEL (reference sequence). Trimming took 6 bases from V and 5 from J, leaving 8 bases between them. CDR3 amino acids: CASRGFHNSPLHF. DNA for the CDR3: TGTGCCAGCAGGGGGTTCCATAATTCACCCCTCCACTTT.

This clone was seen a single time. V usage is TRBV6-4 and J usage is TRBJ2-1; 11 bases are a match to TRBD1. Unmatched junction bases numbered 0, after V lost 2 bases and J lost 6 bases. This CDR3 has 14 residues. The germline gives CDR1 MRHNA, CDR2 SNTAGT. This chain's CDR3 is CASSDGTGGNEQFF. The CDR3, as DNA: TGTGCCAGCAGTGACGGGACAGGGGGCAATGAGCAGTTCTTC.

The genes are TRBV4-1 and TRBJ2-1; unclear D gene. The CDR3 is made up of 14 amino acids. Germline assignment: CDR1 MGHRA and CDR2 YSYEKL. Trimming stripped 4 bases from V and 1 base from J, with 8 bases between. The CDR3 DNA reads TGCGCCAGCAGCCTGCCATGGTCCTACAATGAGCAGTTCTTC. Translating it yields CASSLPWSYNEQFF.

The chain carries TRBV5-1 and TRBJ2-1, with TRBD2 identical over 11 bases. The CDR3 has 16 amino acids. V shed 0 bases and J 6 bases; nucleotides not matched to a gene: 5. Looked up from germline, CDR1 is SGHRS and CDR2 is YFSETQ. The CDR3 coding sequence is TGCGCCAGCAGCTTGGATAGCGGGAGGGCCATCAATGAGCAGTTCTTC. Protein sequence: CASSLDSGRAINEQFF.

CDR3 nucleotides: TGTGCCAGCTCACCTGCCGGAGGGTCTGGTTACGAGCAGTACTTC. Its protein product is CASSPAGGSGYEQYF. V gene TRBV18 combines with J gene TRBJ2-7; the D gene is possibly TRBD2 (6 bases). The germline V and J ends were trimmed by 3 bases and 4 bases, with 16 bases remaining between them. Germline V gene data show CDR1 as KGHSH and CDR2 as LQKENI. This CDR3 spans 15 amino acids.

CDR3 loop: CASSLEGRNANQPQHF. CDR3 sequence (DNA): TGTGCCAGCAGTTTGGAGGGGAGGAATGCCAATCAGCCCCAGCATTTT. The chain uses TRBV28 and TRBJ1-5; D may be TRBD1 (5 bases). Germline V gene data show CDR1 as MDHEN and CDR2 as SYDVKM. Trimming cost V 3 bases and J 3 bases, with 15 bases left between them. CDR3 size: 16 residues.

This chain joins TRBV20-1 and TRBJ2-1, with 7 bases identical to TRBD2. This CDR3 region has 14 residues. The V and J ends lost 3 bases and 2 bases, in that order; junction bases with no gene match: 4. Germline V gene lookup returns CDR1 DFQATT and CDR2 SNEGSKA (reference sequence). CDR3 loop: CSASFLAAYNEQFF. The CDR3 DNA sequence: TGCAGTGCTAGTTTTCTAGCGGCCTACAATGAGCAGTTCTTC.

V usage is TRBV21-1 and J usage is TRBJ1-6. TRBV21-1 is noted as a pseudogene. The CDR3 has 13 amino acids. In DNA form, the CDR3 reads TGTGCCAGCACCAACCTCCGAGTAGGTTCCCTCCACTTT. Residues: CASTNLRVGSLHF.

This clone appeared a single time. This sequence joins TRBV11-2 and TRBJ2-5; tentatively, D is TRBD1 (6 bases). This CDR3 comprises 14 residues. Trimming shortened V by 2 bases and J by 5 bases, and 12 bases separated the two germline ends. Germline CDR1 reads SGHAT; CDR2 reads FQNNGV. CDR3: CASSLTGFVETQYF. CDR3 nucleotide sequence: TGTGCCAGCAGCTTAACAGGGTTTGTTGAGACCCAGTACTTC.

This rearrangement joins TRBV5-4 to TRBJ1-2, with 10 bases aligning to TRBD1. V was clipped by 4 bases and J by 4 bases; unmatched bases: 4. The CDR3 has 14 amino acids. Germline assignment: CDR1 SGHNT and CDR2 YYREEE (reference sequence). CDR3 coding DNA: TGTGCCAGCAGCCCGGGACAGGGGTTCTATGGCTACACCTTC. This sequence encodes CASSPGQGFYGYTF.

This chain links TRBV5-5 with TRBJ1-5, with unresolved D. The CDR3 extends over 14 amino acids. V shed 3 bases and J shed 1 base, with 8 bases lying between them. CDR1 is SGHKS, CDR2 YYEKEE, per germline (reference sequence). The CDR3 is CASSSAGSNQPQHF. As DNA, the CDR3 is TGTGCCAGCAGCTCGGCTGGGAGCAATCAGCCCCAGCATTTT.

This clone came up once. The V gene is TRBV19, the J gene TRBJ2-1; 7 bases agree with TRBD2. Germline loops: CDR1 LNHDA, CDR2 SQIVND (reference sequence). The CDR3 spans 20 residues. The V and J ends lost 0 bases and 0 bases, in that order; junction bases with no gene match: 14. CDR3 region: CASSIDISDYREVSYNEQFF. CDR3 DNA sequence: TGTGCCAGTAGTATAGATATCTCGGACTACCGGGAGGTCTCCTACAATGAGCAGTTCTTC.